A single sample gave rise to the 4 T cell receptor beta chains below, sequenced in a study of shared clonotypes between healthy human individuals. Sequenced by immunoSEQ multiplex PCR; TCRdb stores in-frame clones only, minus some. The repertoire holds 2 million to 2.5 million clones, with approximately 96% as singletons. The sample taken for sequencing was naive CD4+ T cells sorted from blood. Subset reported: CD45RA+ positively selected. These TCRs come from a man between 18 and 29 years old in good health.

This chain links TRBV7-2 with TRBJ1-3; TRBD1 agrees at 7 bases. Germline lookup yields CDR1 SGHTA and CDR2 FQGNSA. The V and J ends lost 3 bases and 4 bases, in that order; junction bases with no gene match: 3. This CDR3 comprises 14 residues. The CDR3 region has the DNA TGTGCCAGCAGCTTCCCAGGGGGAGGAAACACCATATATTTT. This gives the protein CASSFPGGGNTIYF.

The chain has TRBV10-1 and TRBJ1-5, with D tentatively TRBD1 (6 bases). The CDR3 is 16 amino acids. V was cut by 4 bases and J by 4 bases, with 17 bases left in between. Germline V CDR1 and CDR2: WNHNN, SYGVQD (reference sequence). CDR3 sequence: CASSVDSPEGNQPQHF. The CDR3 DNA reads TGCGCCAGCAGTGTGGACAGCCCTGAGGGGAATCAGCCCCAGCATTTT.

This chain connects TRBV19 to TRBJ2-3; D unresolved. CDR1 is LNHDA and CDR2 is SQIVND in the germline V gene (reference sequence). Trimming left V 4 bases short and J 0 bases short, with 17 bases between. This CDR3 region has 17 residues. The CDR3 here is CASSSYSLLTSTDTQYF. The CDR3 DNA is TGTGCCAGTAGTAGTTACAGCCTTTTAACTAGCACAGATACGCAGTATTTT.

The chain carries TRBV6-1 and TRBJ2-5; the D is unclear. The ends were cut back, 2 bases at V and 11 bases at J, with 21 bases in the middle. CDR3 size: 15 residues. Germline assignment: CDR1 MNHNS and CDR2 SASEGT. The CDR3 sequence is CASSELAGQKTLQYF. In DNA form, the CDR3 reads TGTGCCAGCAGTGAACTCGCCGGCCAAAAAACCCTGCAGTACTTC.